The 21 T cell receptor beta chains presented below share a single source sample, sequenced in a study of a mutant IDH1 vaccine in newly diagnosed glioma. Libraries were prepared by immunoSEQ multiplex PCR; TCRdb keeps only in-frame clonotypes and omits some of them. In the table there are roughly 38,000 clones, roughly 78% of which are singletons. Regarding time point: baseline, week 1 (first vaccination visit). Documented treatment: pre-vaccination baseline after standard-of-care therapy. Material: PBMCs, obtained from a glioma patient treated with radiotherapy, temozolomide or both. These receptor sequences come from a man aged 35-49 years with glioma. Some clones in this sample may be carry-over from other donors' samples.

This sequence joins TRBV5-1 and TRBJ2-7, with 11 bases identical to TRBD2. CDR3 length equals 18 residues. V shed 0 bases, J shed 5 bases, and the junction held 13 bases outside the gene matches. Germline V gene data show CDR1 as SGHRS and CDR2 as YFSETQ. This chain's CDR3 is CASSLALAGGLFGDEQYF. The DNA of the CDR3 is TGCGCCAGCAGCTTGGCGCTAGCGGGGGGCCTCTTTGGGGACGAGCAGTACTTC.

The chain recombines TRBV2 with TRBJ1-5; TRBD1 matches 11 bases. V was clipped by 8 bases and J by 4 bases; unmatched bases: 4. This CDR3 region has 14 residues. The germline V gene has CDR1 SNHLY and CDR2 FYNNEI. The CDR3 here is CASRTGGGNQPQHF. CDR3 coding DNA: TGTGCCAGCCGGACAGGGGGCGGGAATCAGCCCCAGCATTTT.

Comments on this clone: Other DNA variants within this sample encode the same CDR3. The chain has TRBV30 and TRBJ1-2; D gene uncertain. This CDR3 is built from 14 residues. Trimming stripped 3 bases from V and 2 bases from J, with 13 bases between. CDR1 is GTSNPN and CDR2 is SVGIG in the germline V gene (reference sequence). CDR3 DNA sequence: TGTGCCTGGAGCCTCTTAGGGCGCAACTATGGCTACACCTTC. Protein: CAWSLLGRNYGYTF. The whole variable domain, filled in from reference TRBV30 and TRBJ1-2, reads SQTIHQWPATLVQPVGSPLSLECTVEGTSNPNLYWYRQAAGRGLQLLFYSVGIGQISSEVPQNLSASRPQDRQFILSSKKLLLSDSGFYLCAWSLLGRNYGYTFGSGTRLTVV.

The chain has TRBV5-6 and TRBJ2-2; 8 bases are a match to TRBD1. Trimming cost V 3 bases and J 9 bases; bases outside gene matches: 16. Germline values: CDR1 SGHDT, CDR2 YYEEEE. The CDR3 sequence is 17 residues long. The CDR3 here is CASSSAGQGRDFRELFF. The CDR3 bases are TGTGCCAGCAGCTCCGCCGGACAGGGTAGGGACTTCAGGGAGCTGTTTTTT.

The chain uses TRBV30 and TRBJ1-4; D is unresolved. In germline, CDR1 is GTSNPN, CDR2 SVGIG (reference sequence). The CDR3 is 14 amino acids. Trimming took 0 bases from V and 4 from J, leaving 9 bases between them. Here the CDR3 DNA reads TGTGCCTGGAGTGTAGAAGGAGTTAATGAAAAACTGTTTTTT. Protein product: CAWSVEGVNEKLFF.

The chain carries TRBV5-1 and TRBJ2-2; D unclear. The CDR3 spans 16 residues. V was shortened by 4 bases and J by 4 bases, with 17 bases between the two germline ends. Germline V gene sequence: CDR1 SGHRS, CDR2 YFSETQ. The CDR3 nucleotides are TGCGCCAGCAGCCCGCCGGTGGACCTACTCACCGGGGAGCTGTTTTTT. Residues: CASSPPVDLLTGELFF.

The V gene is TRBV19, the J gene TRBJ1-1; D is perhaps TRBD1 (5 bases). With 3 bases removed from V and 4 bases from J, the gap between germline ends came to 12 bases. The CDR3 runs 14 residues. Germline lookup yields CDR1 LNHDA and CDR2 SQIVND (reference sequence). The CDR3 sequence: CASSIRAGSTEAFF. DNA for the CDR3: TGTGCCAGTAGTATTCGGGCAGGGAGCACTGAAGCTTTCTTT.

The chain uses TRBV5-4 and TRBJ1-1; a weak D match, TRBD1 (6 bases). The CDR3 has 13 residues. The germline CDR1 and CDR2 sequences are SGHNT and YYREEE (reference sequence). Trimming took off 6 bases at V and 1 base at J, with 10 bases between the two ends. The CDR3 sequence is CASNGQRNTEAFF. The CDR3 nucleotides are TGTGCCAGCAACGGACAGCGGAACACTGAAGCTTTCTTT.

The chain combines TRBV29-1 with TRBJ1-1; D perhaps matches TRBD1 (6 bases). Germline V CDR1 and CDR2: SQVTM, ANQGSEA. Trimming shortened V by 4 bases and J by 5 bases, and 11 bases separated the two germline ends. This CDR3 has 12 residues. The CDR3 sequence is CSVGVGGTEAFF. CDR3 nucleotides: TGCAGCGTTGGGGTAGGGGGGACTGAAGCTTTCTTT. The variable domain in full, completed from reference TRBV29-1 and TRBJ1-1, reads SAVISQKPSRDICQRGTSLTIQCQVDSQVTMMFWYRQQPGQSLTLIATANQGSEATYESGFVIDKFPISRPNLTFSTLTVSNMSPEDSSIYLCSVGVGGTEAFFGQGTRLTVV.

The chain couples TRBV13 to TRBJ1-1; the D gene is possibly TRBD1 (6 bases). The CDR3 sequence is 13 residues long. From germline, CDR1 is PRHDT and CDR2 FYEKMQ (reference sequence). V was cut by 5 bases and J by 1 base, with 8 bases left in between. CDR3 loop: CASSQQGNTEAFF. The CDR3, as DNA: TGTGCCAGCAGCCAACAGGGGAACACTGAAGCTTTCTTT.

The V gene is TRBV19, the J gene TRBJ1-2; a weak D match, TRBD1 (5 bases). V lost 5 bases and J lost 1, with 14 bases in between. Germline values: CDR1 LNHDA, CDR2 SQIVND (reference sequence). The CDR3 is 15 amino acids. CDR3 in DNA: TGTGCCAGTAGTTTTTACCGACAGCTTAACTATGGCTACACCTTC. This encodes CASSFYRQLNYGYTF.

The CDR3 bases are TGCGCCAGCAGCTTGGAATTATCCACTAACTATGGCTACACCTTC. As protein: CASSLELSTNYGYTF. The J gene is TRBJ1-2, the V gene TRBV5-1, with D unclear. CDR3 length: 15 amino acids. Looked up from germline, CDR1 is SGHRS and CDR2 is YFSETQ. V shed 0 bases and J shed 0 bases, with 9 bases lying between them. The full variable domain, completed using reference TRBV5-1 and TRBJ1-2, is KAGVTQTPRYLIKTRGQQVTLSCSPISGHRSVSWYQQTPGQGLQFLFEYFSETQRNKGNFPGRFSGRQFSNSRSEMNVSTLELGDSALYLCASSLELSTNYGYTFGSGTRLTVV.

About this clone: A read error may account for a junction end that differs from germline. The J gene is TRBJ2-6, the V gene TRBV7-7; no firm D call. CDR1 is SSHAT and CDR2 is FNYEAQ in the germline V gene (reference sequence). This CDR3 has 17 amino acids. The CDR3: CASSPNPRLSGANVLTF. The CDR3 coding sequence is TGTGCTAGCAGCCCGAACCCACGGCTCTCTGGGGCCAACGTCCTGACTTTC. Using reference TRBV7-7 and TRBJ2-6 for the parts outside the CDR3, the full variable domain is GAGVSQSPRYKVTKRGQDVTLRCDPISSHATLYWYQQALGQGPEFLTYFNYEAQPDKSGLPSDRFSAERPEGSISTLTIQRTEQRDSAMYRCASSPNPRLSGANVLTFGAGSRLTVL.

This chain's CDR3 is CASSLGGTGDYNEQFF. The CDR3 DNA is TGTGCCAGCAGCTTAGGCGGGACAGGGGATTATAATGAGCAGTTCTTC. The chain couples TRBV13 to TRBJ2-1; TRBD1 aligns across 10 bases. Trimming removed 0 bases from V and 7 bases from J; junction bases left unmatched: 6. The CDR3 length is 16 residues. Per germline, CDR1 PRHDT and CDR2 FYEKMQ (reference sequence).

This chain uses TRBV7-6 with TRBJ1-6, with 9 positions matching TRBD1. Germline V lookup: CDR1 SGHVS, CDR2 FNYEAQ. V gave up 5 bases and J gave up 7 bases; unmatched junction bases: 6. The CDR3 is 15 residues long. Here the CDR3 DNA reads TGTGCCAGCAGCCTCCGGGACAGGGACAATTCACCCCTCCACTTT. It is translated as CASSLRDRDNSPLHF.

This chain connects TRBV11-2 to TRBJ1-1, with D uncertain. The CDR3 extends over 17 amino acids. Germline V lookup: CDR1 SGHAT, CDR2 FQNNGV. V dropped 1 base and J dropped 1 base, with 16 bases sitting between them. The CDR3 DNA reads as TGTGCCAGCAGCTTAGGGTTCCGGACCGCTTCGAACACTGAAGCTTTCTTT. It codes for CASSLGFRTASNTEAFF.

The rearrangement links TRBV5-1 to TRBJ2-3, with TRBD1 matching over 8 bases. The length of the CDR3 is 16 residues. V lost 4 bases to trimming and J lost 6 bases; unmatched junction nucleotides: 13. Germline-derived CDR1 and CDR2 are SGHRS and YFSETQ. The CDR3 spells CASSAGGAGGVDTQYF. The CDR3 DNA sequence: TGCGCCAGCAGCGCCGGCGGTGCAGGGGGCGTGGATACGCAGTATTTT.

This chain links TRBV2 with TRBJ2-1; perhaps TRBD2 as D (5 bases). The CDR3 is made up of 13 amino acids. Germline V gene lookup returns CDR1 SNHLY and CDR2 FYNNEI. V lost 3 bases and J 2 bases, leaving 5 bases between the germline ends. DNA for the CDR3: TGTGCCAGCAGTGAGGAGGCCTACAATGAGCAGTTCTTC. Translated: CASSEEAYNEQFF.

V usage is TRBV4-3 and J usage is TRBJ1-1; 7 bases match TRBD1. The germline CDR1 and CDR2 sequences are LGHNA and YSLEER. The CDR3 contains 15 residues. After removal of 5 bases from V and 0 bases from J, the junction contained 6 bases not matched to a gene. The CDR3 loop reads CASSTRQGLNTEAFF. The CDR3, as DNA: TGCGCCAGCAGCACCCGACAGGGCCTGAACACTGAAGCTTTCTTT.

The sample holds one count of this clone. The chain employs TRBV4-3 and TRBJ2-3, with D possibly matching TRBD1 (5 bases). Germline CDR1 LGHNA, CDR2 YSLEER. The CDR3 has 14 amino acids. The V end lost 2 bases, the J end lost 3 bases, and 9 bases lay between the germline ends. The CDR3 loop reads CASSQQGWTDTQYF. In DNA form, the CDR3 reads TGCGCCAGCAGCCAACAGGGCTGGACAGATACGCAGTATTTT.

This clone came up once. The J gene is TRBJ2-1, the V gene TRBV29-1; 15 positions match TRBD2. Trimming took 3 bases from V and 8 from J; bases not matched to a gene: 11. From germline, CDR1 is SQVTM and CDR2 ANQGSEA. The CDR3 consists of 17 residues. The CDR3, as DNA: TGCAGCGTTGACGACGGACTAGCGGGGGGGAAGCTGTATGAGCAGTTCTTC. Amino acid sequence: CSVDDGLAGGKLYEQFF.